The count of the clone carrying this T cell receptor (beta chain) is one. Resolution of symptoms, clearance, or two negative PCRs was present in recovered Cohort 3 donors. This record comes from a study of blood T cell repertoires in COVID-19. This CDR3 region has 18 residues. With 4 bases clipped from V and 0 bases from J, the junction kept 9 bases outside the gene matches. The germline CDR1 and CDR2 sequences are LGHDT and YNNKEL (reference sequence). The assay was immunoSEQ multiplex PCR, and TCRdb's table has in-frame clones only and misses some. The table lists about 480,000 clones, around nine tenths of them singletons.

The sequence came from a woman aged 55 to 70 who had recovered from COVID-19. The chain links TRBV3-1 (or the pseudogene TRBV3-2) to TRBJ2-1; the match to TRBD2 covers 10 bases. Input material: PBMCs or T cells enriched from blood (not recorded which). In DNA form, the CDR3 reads TGTGCCAGCAGCCTAGTTAGCGGGGGGCTTAGCTCCTACAATGAGCAGTTCTTC. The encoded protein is CASSLVSGGLSSYNEQFF.